Shown below are 18 T cell receptor beta chains from a single sample sequenced in a study of human T cells and chemical hapten exposure. TCRdb processed the RACE reads anew with MiXCR; each CDR3 protein has one entry. The data contain roughly 120,000 distinct CDR3 sequences, roughly 14% of them singletons. Stated time point: pre-sensitization, week 0. This sample's treatment: therapeutic diphenylcyclopropenone sensitization with weekly scalp DPC. Specimen: whole blood, collected in connection with sensitization to the hapten diphenylcyclopropenone (DPC). Receptors were obtained from a woman younger than 35 with alopecia areata. Some clones in this sample may be carry-over from other donors' samples.

The genes are TRBV28 and TRBJ2-7; maybe TRBD1 (5 bases). Germline CDR1 is MDHEN and CDR2 is SYDVKM. With 1 base removed from V and 0 bases from J, the gap between germline ends came to 16 bases. The CDR3 has 17 residues. In DNA form, the CDR3 reads TGTGCCAGCAGTTTATCGCAGGGCCTGAGGAGCTCCTACGAGCAGTACTTC. It yields the protein CASSLSQGLRSSYEQYF.

The V gene is TRBV6-6, the J gene TRBJ2-1; 14 bases map to TRBD2. The CDR3 has 22 amino acids. The V gene's germline CDR1 is MNHNY and CDR2 SVGAGI (reference sequence). The V gene end was trimmed by 2 bases and the J gene end by 0 bases; junction bases not matched to a gene: 15. CDR3 nucleotides: TGTGCCAGCAGTTACCGGGGAGCCTCGGGACTAGCGGGGGTGAGCTCCTACAATGAGCAGTTCTTC. Its protein product is CASSYRGASGLAGVSSYNEQFF.

This clonotype has just a few counts. The rearrangement links TRBV18 to TRBJ1-4, with a weak D call TRBD1 (6 bases). Germline V gene data show CDR1 as KGHSH and CDR2 as LQKENI. The CDR3 is 15 amino acids. Trimming removed 4 bases from V and 7 bases from J, with 16 bases in between. The CDR3 coding sequence is TGTGCCAGCTCACACGTACAGGGAGATAGTGAAAAACTGTTTTTT. Residues: CASSHVQGDSEKLFF. The full variable domain, with the rest looked up from reference TRBV18 and TRBJ1-4, is NAGVMQNPRHLVRRRGQEARLRCSPMKGHSHVYWYRQLPEEGLKFMVYLQKENIIDESGMPKERFSAEFPKEGPSILRIQQVVRGDSAAYFCASSHVQGDSEKLFFGSGTQLSVL.

Many counts were recorded for this clonotype. V and J are TRBV7-6 and TRBJ2-1, with 11 bases fitting TRBD2. The CDR3 totals 16 residues. Losses at the gene ends were 2 bases for V and 5 bases for J; bases not matched to a gene: 5. Germline values: CDR1 SGHVS, CDR2 FNYEAQ. The CDR3 nucleotides are TGTGCCAGCAGCTTATCAGGTAGCGGGGGGGACAATGAGCAGTTCTTC. Its protein product is CASSLSGSGGDNEQFF. The full variable domain, in which reference TRBV7-6 and TRBJ2-1 provide the parts outside the CDR3, is GAGVSQSPRYKVTKRGQDVALRCDPISGHVSLYWYRQALGQGPEFLTYFNYEAQQDKSGLPNDRFSAERPEGSISTLTIQRTEQRDSAMYRCASSLSGSGGDNEQFFGPGTRLTVL.

This rearrangement joins TRBV20-1 to TRBJ2-1; D is possibly TRBD2 (6 bases). The germline V and J ends were trimmed by 8 bases and 4 bases, with 12 bases remaining between them. Germline V gives CDR1 DFQATT, CDR2 SNEGSKA (reference sequence). The CDR3 has 12 residues. In DNA form, the CDR3 reads TGCAGTACCTGGGGGACTTACAATGAGCAGTTCTTC. Translating gives CSTWGTYNEQFF.

The chain combines TRBV20-1 with TRBJ1-1, with D possibly matching TRBD1 (5 bases). The ends were cut back, 3 bases at V and 11 bases at J, with 19 bases in the middle. Germline CDR1 is DFQATT and CDR2 is SNEGSKA (reference sequence). The CDR3 has 13 residues. The CDR3 DNA reads as TGCAGTGCTAGGACGGGACCCCGAGGAGGGGCTTTCTTT. Its protein product is CSARTGPRGGAFF.

The chain couples TRBV20-1 to TRBJ1-2, with TRBD1 matching 8 bases. The CDR3 is 15 residues long. Germline V gives CDR1 DFQATT, CDR2 SNEGSKA (reference sequence). The V gene end was trimmed by 6 bases and the J gene end by 4 bases; junction bases not matched to a gene: 13. CDR3: CSARQGGQAGYGYTF. The CDR3, as DNA: TGCAGTGCCAGGCAGGGGGGACAGGCAGGCTATGGCTACACCTTC.

The sample holds many counts of this clonotype. The chain recombines TRBV4-1 with TRBJ1-6; D remains unclear. The germline CDR1 and CDR2 sequences are MGHRA and YSYEKL. The CDR3 spans 11 residues. Trimming removed 2 bases at V and 14 bases at J, with 7 bases between. This CDR3 is CASSQYGALHF. The CDR3 coding sequence is TGCGCCAGCAGCCAATATGGGGCCCTCCACTTT.

This clonotype was counted only a few times. The chain links TRBV7-9 to TRBJ2-1; D is ambiguous. Germline V gives CDR1 SEHNR, CDR2 FQNEAQ (reference sequence). This CDR3 has 12 residues. The V gene lost 5 bases and the J gene lost 5 bases, with 7 bases spanning the gap. CDR3 sequence (DNA): TGTGCCAGCAGCAGATATGACAATGAGCAGTTCTTC. The encoded protein is CASSRYDNEQFF.

This clonotype was observed many times. The V gene is TRBV9, the J gene TRBJ1-1, with D maybe TRBD1 (6 bases). CDR1 is SGDLS, CDR2 YYNGEE, per germline. The CDR3 covers 14 residues. Trimming took off 4 bases at V and 9 bases at J, with 19 bases between the two ends. The CDR3 reads CASSPRTVFGKAFF. The CDR3 nucleotides read TGTGCCAGCAGCCCGCGGACAGTTTTCGGGAAAGCTTTCTTT.

The rearrangement joins TRBV4-3 to TRBJ2-1, with 8 nucleotides matching TRBD2. This CDR3 has 16 amino acids. Germline assignment: CDR1 LGHNA and CDR2 YSLEER. V lost 5 bases to trimming and J lost 0 bases; unmatched junction nucleotides: 6. Here the CDR3 reads CASSTWTSPSYNEQFF. DNA for the CDR3: TGCGCCAGCAGCACGTGGACTAGCCCCTCCTACAATGAGCAGTTCTTC.

This clonotype turned up a few times. This rearrangement joins TRBV4-1 to TRBJ1-1; D is perhaps TRBD1 (6 bases). The V and J ends lost 6 bases and 1 base respectively, with 12 bases between them. The CDR3 extends over 14 amino acids. The germline CDR1 and CDR2 sequences are MGHRA and YSYEKL. The CDR3 is CASRGHLKNTEAFF. The CDR3 DNA is TGCGCCAGCAGGGGACATTTAAAGAACACTGAAGCTTTCTTT.

This clonotype was counted between two and nine times. V is TRBV5-1 and J is TRBJ2-1; tentatively, D is TRBD1 (6 bases). Germline lookup yields CDR1 SGHRS and CDR2 YFSETQ. The CDR3 sequence is 16 residues long. V was cut by 0 bases and J by 0 bases, with 10 bases left in between. The CDR3 nucleotides read TGCGCCAGCAGCTTGGCCGGCAGGGGCTCCTACAATGAGCAGTTCTTC. Its protein product is CASSLAGRGSYNEQFF.

There are many counts of this clonotype. The chain carries TRBV6-5 and TRBJ1-2; no definite D call. V shed 0 bases and J shed 5 bases, with 13 bases lying between them. Germline loops: CDR1 MNHEY, CDR2 SVGAGI. CDR3 length: 15 residues. The CDR3 bases are TGTGCCAGCAGTTACTCTGAAGACTCCGCATATGGCTACACCTTC. Encoded protein: CASSYSEDSAYGYTF.

The rearrangement links TRBV6-2 or TRBV6-3 to TRBJ1-2; 8 bases align to TRBD1. Trimming cost V 2 bases and J 8 bases; bases outside gene matches: 7. The CDR3 runs 14 residues. CDR1 is MNHEY, CDR2 SVGEGT, per germline. The chain's CDR3 is CASSYQGALRGYTF. DNA of the CDR3: TGTGCCAGCAGTTACCAGGGGGCCCTCCGGGGCTACACCTTC.

The chain couples TRBV3-1 to TRBJ2-2; D call uncertain. With 10 bases removed from V and 3 bases from J, the gap between germline ends came to 12 bases. The CDR3 length is 13 residues. CDR1 LGHDT and CDR2 YNNKEL come from the germline V gene (reference sequence). This CDR3 reads CATSRRDTGELFF. In nucleotides, the CDR3 is TGTGCCACCTCCCGAAGGGACACCGGGGAGCTGTTTTTT.

This chain links TRBV2 with TRBJ1-1; 8 bases align to TRBD1. This CDR3 is 13 amino acids long. V gave up 8 bases and J gave up 1 base; unmatched junction bases: 3. CDR1 and CDR2 (germline): SNHLY, FYNNEI. Written as DNA, the CDR3 is TGTGCCAGCCCGGGACAGGAGAACACTGAAGCTTTCTTT. Translated, it gives CASPGQENTEAFF.

The gene calls are TRBV7-9 and TRBJ1-6; D gene ambiguous. The CDR3 has 13 amino acids. V gave up 5 bases and J gave up 9 bases, with 11 bases separating them. CDR1 and CDR2 from the germline V gene are SEHNR and FQNEAQ (reference sequence). Here the CDR3 DNA reads TGTGCCAGCAGCCCAGGTATCCGTTCACCCCTCCACTTT. Protein sequence: CASSPGIRSPLHF.